One T cell receptor (beta chain) is described in this entry. Deletions cut 7 bases from V and 13 bases from J, with 21 bases between. The germline V gene encodes CDR1 SNHLY and CDR2 FYNNEI. This CDR3 has 13 residues. This sample was included in a study of T cells in localized non-small cell lung cancer. The repertoire was sequenced with immunoSEQ multiplex PCR; TCRdb's copy has only in-frame clones and lacks some. Among tens of thousands of clones listed, about four fifths were seen once. The material sequenced was PBMCs, taken before any cancer treatment. V and J are TRBV2 and TRBJ2-3; D uncertain. The sequence derives from a man aged 40 to 75 with stage II lung adenocarcinoma. CDR3 loop: CASTGDRQESKYF. DNA of the CDR3: TGTGCCAGCACCGGAGATCGCCAGGAATCCAAGTATTTT.